A single TCR beta chain is shown here with its context. The clone's antigen remains unknown. Base qualities were left out, and no much larger clone turns up one base away. The immunoSEQ Assay, a bias-controlled multiplex PCR, was used to amplify TCRbeta CDR3 regions from genomic DNA. The source study handled its data this way. The number of nucleated cells in each sample was estimated from the amplification of reference gene primers within the assay. Sequence reads were collapsed and filtered to measure the absolute abundance of every unique TCRbeta CDR3 rearrangement. For each sample, productive Simpson clonality was calculated as the square root of Simpson's diversity index over productive rearrangements. This is the immuneACCESS table as TCRdb keeps it, with only in-frame sequences that have V and J called. A part of the clones is gone; compared with another copy, unresolved V genes explain less than half, and the rest is unexplained. V and J calls and clone size come straight from that table; D and trimming were deduced from the DNA. The sample table shows some 150,000 clones, and roughly 88% are seen once. Of the sample, more than 7.5% is held by the ten largest clones.

Collaborating institutions collected whole blood in K2EDTA tubes following their own protocols. Collaborator samples were shipped for TCRbeta analysis as frozen whole blood, isolated PBMCs, or DNA extracted from either sample type. The sample is drawn from a study of blood T cell repertoires in COVID-19 (dated by TCRdb to 2020 to 2021). For the study in its entirety: Samples from collaborators originated in the United States, Italy and Spain and spanned both the acute and convalescent phases of COVID-19. The material from the prospective study consisted of cDNA or gDNA derived from T cells, B-cell-depleted T cells, or PBMCs. Deeply sampled blood TCRbeta repertoires from subjects exposed to, actively infected with, or recovered from COVID-19 were included in the dataset. The repertoires were released in a freely available public database intended as a resource for research on the immune response to SARS-CoV-2. Samples were obtained from the ongoing ImmuneRACE study (first 160 participants) and from 950 to 1,500 subjects provided by 6 global collaborators. The sample metadata nearly always contained a de-identified subject ID, COVID-19 status, age in years and sex. Where available, HLA class I and class II types were obtained from metadata supplied by the sample provider rather than from assay-based typing.

CDR1 SGHRS and CDR2 YFSETQ are derived from the germline V gene. The CDR3 sequence holds 23 residues, the cysteine and phenylalanine included. Left in the record is the CDR3 DNA by itself, 69 bases read in frame from the first base. V is trimmed back by 0 bases and J by 4 bases, and the junction contains 31 bases that no gene match accounts for. Overall results and qualifications from the work: Clinical and demographic metadata were provided uncurated, with the amount varying by source and participant.

This receptor was identified in a woman between 50 and 59 years old with acute or convalescent COVID-19. The sample was peripheral blood. The chain joins TRBV5-1 to TRBJ2-7; TRBD2 matches 7 bases in the middle. The DNA sequence is TGCGCCAGCAGCTTGGCCGGGGCCCACCCTGGGAGGGACCCCAGCAGTTCAAGATACGAGCAGTACTTC. Translated, this is CASSLAGAHPGRDPSSSRYEQYF. The CDR3 plus the reference TRBV5-1 and TRBJ2-7 genes for the other parts give the full variable domain: KAGVTQTPRYLIKTRGQQVTLSCSPISGHRSVSWYQQTPGQGLQFLFEYFSETQRNKGNFPGRFSGRQFSNSRSEMNVSTLELGDSALYLCASSLAGAHPGRDPSSSRYEQYFGPGTRLTVT.